The rows below give T cell receptor beta chains drawn from one sample of a study of beta chain features in type 1 diabetes. TCRdb keeps only in-frame clones here, not all; method: immunoSEQ multiplex PCR. The sample lists roughly 350,000 clones; approximately 11% were seen once. Sequences were obtained from naive CD4+ T cells from blood. Receptors originate from a woman in her twenties or thirties in good health. The CDR3 runs from the conserved cysteine through the conserved F or W. The D gene is left open where the match is weak.

j_gene: TRBJ2-3; v_gene: TRBV7-2; d_gene: TRBD2; CDR3aa: CASSLAYGLAGKSDTQYF
j_gene: TRBJ2-3; v_gene: TRBV7-2; d_gene: TRBD2; CDR3aa: CASSLDSGRAQYF
j_gene: TRBJ2-5; v_gene: TRBV7-6; d_gene: -; CDR3aa: CASRTVDGKTQYF
j_gene: TRBJ2-7; v_gene: TRBV4-2; d_gene: -; CDR3aa: CASSQAHGQGTFYEQYF
j_gene: TRBJ2-1; v_gene: TRBV5-1; d_gene: -; CDR3aa: CAAKAGPTENEQFF
j_gene: TRBJ2-7; v_gene: TRBV7-9; d_gene: -; CDR3aa: CASSPIEGGEQYF
j_gene: TRBJ1-1; v_gene: TRBV30; d_gene: TRBD1; CDR3aa: CAWSYRGLGTEAFF
j_gene: TRBJ2-2; v_gene: TRBV19; d_gene: -; CDR3aa: CASSTGQNTGELFF
j_gene: TRBJ2-1; v_gene: TRBV28; d_gene: -; CDR3aa: CASSRTPGSYNEQFF
j_gene: TRBJ2-7; v_gene: TRBV28; d_gene: TRBD1; CDR3aa: CAAGGAGYEQYF
j_gene: TRBJ1-2; v_gene: TRBV2; d_gene: TRBD1; CDR3aa: CASSDRGVNGYTF
j_gene: TRBJ2-5; v_gene: TRBV9; d_gene: TRBD2; CDR3aa: CASSVVASGRGETQYF
j_gene: TRBJ1-5; v_gene: TRBV30; d_gene: -; CDR3aa: CAWSRGTNQPQHF
j_gene: TRBJ2-3; v_gene: TRBV29-1; d_gene: -; CDR3aa: CSVARDRDFTSWGTQYF
j_gene: TRBJ1-5; v_gene: TRBV2; d_gene: -; CDR3aa: CASGTGYLTHQPQHF
j_gene: TRBJ2-7; v_gene: TRBV28; d_gene: TRBD2; CDR3aa: CASKLADRSYEQYF
j_gene: TRBJ2-5; v_gene: TRBV5-6; d_gene: -; CDR3aa: CASEDRGETQYF
j_gene: TRBJ1-5; v_gene: TRBV7-2; d_gene: TRBD1; CDR3aa: CASSLGQGDQPQHF
j_gene: TRBJ2-4; v_gene: TRBV5-4; d_gene: TRBD2; CDR3aa: CASSPGTSGRIQYF
j_gene: TRBJ2-5; v_gene: TRBV25-1; d_gene: -; CDR3aa: CASSGTGLETQYF
j_gene: TRBJ2-5; v_gene: TRBV5-6; d_gene: TRBD2; CDR3aa: CASSLRTSGGETQYF
j_gene: TRBJ2-4; v_gene: TRBV18; d_gene: TRBD1; CDR3aa: CASSPRDRVKLAKNIQYF
j_gene: TRBJ2-2; v_gene: TRBV29-1; d_gene: TRBD2; CDR3aa: CSVTREGKGTGELFF
j_gene: TRBJ2-7; v_gene: TRBV7-2; d_gene: TRBD2; CDR3aa: CASSPEVASGSSSYEQYF
j_gene: TRBJ2-2; v_gene: TRBV6-5; d_gene: -; CDR3aa: CASSYIGNGELFF
j_gene: TRBJ1-1; v_gene: TRBV18; d_gene: TRBD1; CDR3aa: CASSPSGTGYTEAFF
j_gene: TRBJ2-7; v_gene: TRBV29-1; d_gene: -; CDR3aa: CSVVASWTNYEQYF
j_gene: TRBJ1-1; v_gene: TRBV5-1; d_gene: -; CDR3aa: CASRTLRQGPNTEAFF
j_gene: TRBJ2-7; v_gene: TRBV7-3; d_gene: -; CDR3aa: CASSLEQGYEQYF
j_gene: TRBJ2-2; v_gene: TRBV2; d_gene: TRBD2; CDR3aa: CASFTSASGNVNTGELFF
j_gene: TRBJ2-7; v_gene: TRBV11-1; d_gene: -; CDR3aa: CASSLASRYEQYF
j_gene: TRBJ2-1; v_gene: TRBV11-3; d_gene: TRBD2; CDR3aa: CASSTGLIAGVQNEQFF
j_gene: TRBJ1-2; v_gene: TRBV7-9; d_gene: TRBD1; CDR3aa: CASSLSRGRSGYGYTF
j_gene: TRBJ1-4; v_gene: TRBV7-6; d_gene: TRBD1; CDR3aa: CASSSTGQGIEKLFF
j_gene: TRBJ2-1; v_gene: TRBV28; d_gene: TRBD2; CDR3aa: CASPPGLAGNYNEQFF
j_gene: TRBJ1-2; v_gene: TRBV9; d_gene: -; CDR3aa: CASSPDGGGTNYGYTF
j_gene: TRBJ2-7; v_gene: TRBV7-4; d_gene: -; CDR3aa: CASSLRWRGSRSEQYF
j_gene: TRBJ1-1; v_gene: TRBV19; d_gene: -; CDR3aa: CASSPHVGRKGLEAFF
j_gene: TRBJ2-7; v_gene: TRBV5-1; d_gene: TRBD2; CDR3aa: CASSLTSGITYEQYF
j_gene: TRBJ2-5; v_gene: TRBV6-1; d_gene: -; CDR3aa: CASDSEGPEQYF
j_gene: TRBJ2-7; v_gene: TRBV30; d_gene: TRBD2; CDR3aa: CAWSGLADSYEQYF
j_gene: TRBJ2-7; v_gene: TRBV7-9; d_gene: -; CDR3aa: CASSLDEIGEQYF
j_gene: TRBJ2-2; v_gene: TRBV7-3; d_gene: -; CDR3aa: CASSLTGDGELFF
j_gene: TRBJ2-7; v_gene: TRBV29-1; d_gene: TRBD2; CDR3aa: CSVDERGLAGFYEQYF
j_gene: TRBJ1-1; v_gene: TRBV27; d_gene: -; CDR3aa: CASSLSFRGTEAFF
j_gene: TRBJ2-7; v_gene: TRBV18; d_gene: TRBD1; CDR3aa: CASSPFGTGSYEQYF
j_gene: TRBJ2-7; v_gene: TRBV7-6; d_gene: TRBD1; CDR3aa: CASSHEQGARDEQYF
j_gene: TRBJ2-7; v_gene: TRBV21-1; d_gene: -; CDR3aa: CASRLNPGLATSSYEQYF
j_gene: TRBJ2-7; v_gene: TRBV28; d_gene: TRBD1; CDR3aa: CASSYRTGNTYEQYF
j_gene: TRBJ2-7; v_gene: TRBV2; d_gene: -; CDR3aa: CASSADNYEQYF
j_gene: TRBJ1-2; v_gene: TRBV7-2; d_gene: -; CDR3aa: CASSFGRAYGYTF
j_gene: TRBJ2-2; v_gene: TRBV5-1; d_gene: TRBD2; CDR3aa: CASSLEGAGGLNTGELFF
j_gene: TRBJ2-7; v_gene: TRBV7-2; d_gene: -; CDR3aa: CASSPLYEQYF
j_gene: TRBJ2-4; v_gene: TRBV5-1; d_gene: -; CDR3aa: CASSSPPGGPRDIQYF
j_gene: TRBJ2-5; v_gene: TRBV27; d_gene: -; CDR3aa: CASSLSRGRGGRAETQYF
j_gene: TRBJ1-2; v_gene: TRBV6-1; d_gene: -; CDR3aa: CASSDTDRYYGYTF
j_gene: TRBJ1-5; v_gene: TRBV29-1; d_gene: -; CDR3aa: CSGIIGDSNQPQHF
j_gene: TRBJ2-5; v_gene: TRBV11-3; d_gene: TRBD2; CDR3aa: CASSTSGSETQYF
j_gene: TRBJ1-4; v_gene: TRBV30; d_gene: -; CDR3aa: CAWSVHARTNEKLFF
j_gene: TRBJ2-1; v_gene: TRBV7-8; d_gene: -; CDR3aa: CASSRDWSSYNEQFF